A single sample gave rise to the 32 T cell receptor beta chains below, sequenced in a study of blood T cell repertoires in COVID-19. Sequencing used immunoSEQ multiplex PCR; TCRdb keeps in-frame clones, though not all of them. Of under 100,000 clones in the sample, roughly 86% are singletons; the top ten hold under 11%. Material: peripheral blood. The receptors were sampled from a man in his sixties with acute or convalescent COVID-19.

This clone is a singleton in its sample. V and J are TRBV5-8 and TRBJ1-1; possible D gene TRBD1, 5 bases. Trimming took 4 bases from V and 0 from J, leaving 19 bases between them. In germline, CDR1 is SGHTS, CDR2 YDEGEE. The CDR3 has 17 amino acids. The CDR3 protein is CASSPGVGGSLNTEAFF. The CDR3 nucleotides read TGTGCCAGCAGCCCTGGGGTCGGGGGGTCTTTGAACACTGAAGCTTTCTTT.

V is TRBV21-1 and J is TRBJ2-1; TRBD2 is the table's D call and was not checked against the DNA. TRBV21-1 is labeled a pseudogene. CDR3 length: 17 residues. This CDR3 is CASSKTPFAGVGNEQFF. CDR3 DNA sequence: TGTGCCAGCAGCAAAACCCCTTTTGCGGGAGTAGGGAATGAGCAGTTCTTC.

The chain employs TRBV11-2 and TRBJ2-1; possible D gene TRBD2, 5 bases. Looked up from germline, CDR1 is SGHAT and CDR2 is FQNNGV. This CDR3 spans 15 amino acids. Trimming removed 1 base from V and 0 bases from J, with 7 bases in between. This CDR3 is CASSLGGSSYNEQFF. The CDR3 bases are TGTGCCAGCAGCTTAGGTGGGAGCTCCTACAATGAGCAGTTCTTC.

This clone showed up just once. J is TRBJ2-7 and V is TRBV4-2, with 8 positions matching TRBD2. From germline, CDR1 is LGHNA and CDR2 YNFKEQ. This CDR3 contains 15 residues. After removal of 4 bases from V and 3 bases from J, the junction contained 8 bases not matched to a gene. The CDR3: CASSPQGGGNYEQYF. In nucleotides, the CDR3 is TGTGCCAGCAGCCCCCAGGGCGGGGGGAACTACGAGCAGTACTTC.

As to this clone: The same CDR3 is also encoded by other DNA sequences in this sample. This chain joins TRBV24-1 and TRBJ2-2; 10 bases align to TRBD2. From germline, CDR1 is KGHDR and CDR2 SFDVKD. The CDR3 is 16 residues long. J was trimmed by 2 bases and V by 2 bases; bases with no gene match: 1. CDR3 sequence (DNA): TGTGCCACCAGTGATTCTAGCGGGGGCAACACCGGGGAGCTGTTTTTT. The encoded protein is CATSDSSGGNTGELFF.

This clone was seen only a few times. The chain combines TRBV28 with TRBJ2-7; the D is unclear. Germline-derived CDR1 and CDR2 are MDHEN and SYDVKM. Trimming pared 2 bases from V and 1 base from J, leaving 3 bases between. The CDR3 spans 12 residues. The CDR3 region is CASSLVSYEQYF. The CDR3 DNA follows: TGTGCCAGCAGTTTAGTATCCTACGAGCAGTACTTC.

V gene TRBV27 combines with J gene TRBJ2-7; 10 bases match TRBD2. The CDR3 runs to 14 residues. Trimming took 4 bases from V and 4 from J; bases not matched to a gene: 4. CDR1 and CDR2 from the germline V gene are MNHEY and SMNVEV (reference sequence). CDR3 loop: CASSSGLAVYEQYF. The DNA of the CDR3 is TGTGCCAGCAGTTCAGGACTAGCGGTATACGAGCAGTACTTC.

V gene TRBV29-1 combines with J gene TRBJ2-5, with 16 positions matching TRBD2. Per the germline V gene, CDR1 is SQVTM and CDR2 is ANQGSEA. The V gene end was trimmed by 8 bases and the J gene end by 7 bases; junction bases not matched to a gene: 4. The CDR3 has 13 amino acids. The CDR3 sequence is CSTGTSGGVTQYF. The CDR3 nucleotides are TGCAGCACTGGGACTAGCGGGGGGGTGACCCAGTACTTC.

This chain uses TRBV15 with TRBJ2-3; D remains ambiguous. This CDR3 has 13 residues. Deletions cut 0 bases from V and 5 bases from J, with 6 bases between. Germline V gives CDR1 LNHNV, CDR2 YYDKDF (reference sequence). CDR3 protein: CATSREARDTQYF. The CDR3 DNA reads TGTGCCACCAGCAGAGAAGCCCGAGATACGCAGTATTTT.

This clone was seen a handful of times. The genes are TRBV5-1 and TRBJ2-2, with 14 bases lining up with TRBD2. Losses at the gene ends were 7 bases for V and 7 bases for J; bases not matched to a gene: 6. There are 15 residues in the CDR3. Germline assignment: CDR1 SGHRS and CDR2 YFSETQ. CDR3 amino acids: CASRPGLAGVGELFF. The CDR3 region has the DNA TGCGCCAGCCGACCGGGACTAGCGGGAGTCGGGGAGCTGTTTTTT. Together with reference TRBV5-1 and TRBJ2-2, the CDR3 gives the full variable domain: KAGVTQTPRYLIKTRGQQVTLSCSPISGHRSVSWYQQTPGQGLQFLFEYFSETQRNKGNFPGRFSGRQFSNSRSEMNVSTLELGDSALYLCASRPGLAGVGELFFGEGSRLTVL.

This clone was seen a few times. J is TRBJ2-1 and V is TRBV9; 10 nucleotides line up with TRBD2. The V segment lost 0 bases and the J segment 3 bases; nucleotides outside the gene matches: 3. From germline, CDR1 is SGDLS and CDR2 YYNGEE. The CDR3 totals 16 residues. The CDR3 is CASSVGLAGVYNEQFF. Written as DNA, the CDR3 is TGTGCCAGCAGCGTAGGGCTAGCGGGAGTCTACAATGAGCAGTTCTTC.

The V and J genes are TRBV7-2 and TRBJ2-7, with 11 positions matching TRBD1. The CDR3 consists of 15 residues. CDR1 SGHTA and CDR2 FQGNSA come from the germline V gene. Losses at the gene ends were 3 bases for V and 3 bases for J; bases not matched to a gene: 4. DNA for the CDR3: TGTGCCAGCAGCTTCAAGGGACAGGGGGGCTACGAGCAGTACTTC. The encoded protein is CASSFKGQGGYEQYF.

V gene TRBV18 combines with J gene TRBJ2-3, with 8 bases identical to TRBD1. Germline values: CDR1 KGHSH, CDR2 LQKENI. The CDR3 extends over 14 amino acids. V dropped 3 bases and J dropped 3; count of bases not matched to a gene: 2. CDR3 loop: CASSPDRETDTQYF. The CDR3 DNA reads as TGTGCCAGCTCACCGGACAGGGAGACAGATACGCAGTATTTT.

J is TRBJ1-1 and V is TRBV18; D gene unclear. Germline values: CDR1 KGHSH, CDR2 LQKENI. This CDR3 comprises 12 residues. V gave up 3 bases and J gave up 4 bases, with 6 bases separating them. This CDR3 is CASSPAGTEAFF. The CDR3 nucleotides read TGTGCCAGCTCACCGGCGGGCACTGAAGCTTTCTTT.

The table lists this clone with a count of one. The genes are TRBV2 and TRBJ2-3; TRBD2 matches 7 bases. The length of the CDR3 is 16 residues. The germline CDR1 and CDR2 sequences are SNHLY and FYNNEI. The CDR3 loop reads CATHPGREGSTDTQYF. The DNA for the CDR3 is TGTGCTACTCACCCGGGGAGGGAGGGGAGCACAGATACGCAGTATTTT.

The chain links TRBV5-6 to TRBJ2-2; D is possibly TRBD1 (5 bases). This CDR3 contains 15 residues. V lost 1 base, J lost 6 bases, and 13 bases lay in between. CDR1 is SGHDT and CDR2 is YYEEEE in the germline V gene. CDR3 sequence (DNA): TGTGCCAGCAGCTTGATGGCAGGGTCCGCCGGGGAGCTGTTTTTT. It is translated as CASSLMAGSAGELFF. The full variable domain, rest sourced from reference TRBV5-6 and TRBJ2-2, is DAGVTQSPTHLIKTRGQQVTLRCSPKSGHDTVSWYQQALGQGPQFIFQYYEEEERQRGNFPDRFSGHQFPNYSSELNVNALLLGDSALYLCASSLMAGSAGELFFGEGSRLTVL.

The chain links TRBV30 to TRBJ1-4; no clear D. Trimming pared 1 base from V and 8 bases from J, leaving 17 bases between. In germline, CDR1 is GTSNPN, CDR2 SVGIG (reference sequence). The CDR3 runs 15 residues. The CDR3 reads CAWSARSLRREKLFF. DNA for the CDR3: TGTGCCTGGAGTGCCCGGAGCTTAAGGAGGGAAAAACTGTTTTTT. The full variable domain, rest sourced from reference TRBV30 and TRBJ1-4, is SQTIHQWPATLVQPVGSPLSLECTVEGTSNPNLYWYRQAAGRGLQLLFYSVGIGQISSEVPQNLSASRPQDRQFILSSKKLLLSDSGFYLCAWSARSLRREKLFFGSGTQLSVL.

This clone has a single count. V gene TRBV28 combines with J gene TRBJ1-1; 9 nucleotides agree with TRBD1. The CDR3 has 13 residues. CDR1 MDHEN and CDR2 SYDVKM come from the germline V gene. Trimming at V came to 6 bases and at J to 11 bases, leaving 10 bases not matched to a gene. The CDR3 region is CASRIGWDRAAFF. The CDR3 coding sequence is TGTGCCAGCAGAATAGGGTGGGACAGGGCGGCTTTCTTT.

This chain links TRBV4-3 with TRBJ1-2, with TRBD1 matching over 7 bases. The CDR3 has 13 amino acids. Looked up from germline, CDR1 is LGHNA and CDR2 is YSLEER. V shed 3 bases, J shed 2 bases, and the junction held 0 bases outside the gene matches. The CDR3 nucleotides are TGCGCCAGCAGCCAGGGACAGAACTATGGCTACACCTTC. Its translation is CASSQGQNYGYTF.

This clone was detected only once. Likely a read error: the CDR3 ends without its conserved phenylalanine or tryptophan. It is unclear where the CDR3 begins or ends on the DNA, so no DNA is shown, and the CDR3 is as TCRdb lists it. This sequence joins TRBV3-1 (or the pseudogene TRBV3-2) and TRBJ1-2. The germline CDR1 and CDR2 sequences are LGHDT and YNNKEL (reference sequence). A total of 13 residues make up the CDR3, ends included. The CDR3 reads CASSQDPLGATII.

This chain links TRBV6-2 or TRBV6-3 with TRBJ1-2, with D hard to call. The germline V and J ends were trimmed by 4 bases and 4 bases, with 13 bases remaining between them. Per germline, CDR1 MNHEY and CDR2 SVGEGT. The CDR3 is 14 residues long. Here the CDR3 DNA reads TGTGCCAGCAGTTTACGAGATGCGCGCTATGGCTACACCTTC. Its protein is CASSLRDARYGYTF.

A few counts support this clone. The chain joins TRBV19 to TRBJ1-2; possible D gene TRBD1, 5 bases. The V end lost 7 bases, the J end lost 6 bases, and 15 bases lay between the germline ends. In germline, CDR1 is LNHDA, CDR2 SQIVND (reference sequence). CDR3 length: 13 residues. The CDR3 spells CASKGLDQDGYTF. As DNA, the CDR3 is TGTGCCAGTAAGGGGCTGGATCAGGATGGCTACACCTTC.

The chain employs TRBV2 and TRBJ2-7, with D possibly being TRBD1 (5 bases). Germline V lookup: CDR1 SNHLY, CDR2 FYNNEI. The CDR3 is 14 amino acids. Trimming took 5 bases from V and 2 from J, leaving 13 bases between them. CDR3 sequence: CASSYTDSTYEQYF. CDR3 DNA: TGTGCCAGCAGTTATACAGACAGTACCTACGAGCAGTACTTC.

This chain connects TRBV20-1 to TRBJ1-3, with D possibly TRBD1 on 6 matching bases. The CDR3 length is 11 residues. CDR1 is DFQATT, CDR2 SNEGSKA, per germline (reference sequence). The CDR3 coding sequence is TGCAGCGCGACAGGAGGAAACACCATATATTTT. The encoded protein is CSATGGNTIYF.

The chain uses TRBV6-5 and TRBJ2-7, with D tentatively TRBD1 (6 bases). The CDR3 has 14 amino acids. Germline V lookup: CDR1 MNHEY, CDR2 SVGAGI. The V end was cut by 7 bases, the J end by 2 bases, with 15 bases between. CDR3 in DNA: TGTGCCAGCACTAACGACAGGTCACCCTACGAGCAGTACTTC. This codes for CASTNDRSPYEQYF.

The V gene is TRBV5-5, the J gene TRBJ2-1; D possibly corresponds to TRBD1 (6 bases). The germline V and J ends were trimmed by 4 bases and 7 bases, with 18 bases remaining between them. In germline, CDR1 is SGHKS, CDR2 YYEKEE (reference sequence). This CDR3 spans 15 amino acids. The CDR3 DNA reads TGTGCCAGCAGCCCAAGGGATGGCAGGGGAAATGAGCAGTTCTTC. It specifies CASSPRDGRGNEQFF.

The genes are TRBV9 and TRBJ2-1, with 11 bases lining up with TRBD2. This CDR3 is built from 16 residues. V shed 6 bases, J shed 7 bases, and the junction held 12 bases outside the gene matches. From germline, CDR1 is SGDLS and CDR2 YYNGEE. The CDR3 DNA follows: TGTGCCAGCAACCCCCTTCTAGCGGGGGGTTGGAATGAGCAGTTCTTC. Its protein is CASNPLLAGGWNEQFF.

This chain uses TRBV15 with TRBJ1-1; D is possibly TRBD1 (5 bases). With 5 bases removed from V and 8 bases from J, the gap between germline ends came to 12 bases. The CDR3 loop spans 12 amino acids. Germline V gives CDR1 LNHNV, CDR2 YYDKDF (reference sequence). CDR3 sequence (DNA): TGTGCCACCAGCCCGGCAGACAGAGAAGCTTTCTTT. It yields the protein CATSPADREAFF. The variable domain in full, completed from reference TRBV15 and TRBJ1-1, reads DAMVIQNPRYQVTQFGKPVTLSCSQTLNHNVMYWYQQKSSQAPKLLFHYYDKDFNNEADTPDNFQSRRPNTSFCFLDIRSPGLGDTAMYLCATSPADREAFFGQGTRLTVV.

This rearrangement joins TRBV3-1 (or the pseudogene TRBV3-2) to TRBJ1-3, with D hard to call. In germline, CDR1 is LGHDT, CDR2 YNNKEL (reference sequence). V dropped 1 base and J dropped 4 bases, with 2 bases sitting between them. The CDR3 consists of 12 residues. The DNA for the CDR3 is TGTGCCAGCAGCCAAGCAGGAAACACCATATATTTT. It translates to CASSQAGNTIYF.

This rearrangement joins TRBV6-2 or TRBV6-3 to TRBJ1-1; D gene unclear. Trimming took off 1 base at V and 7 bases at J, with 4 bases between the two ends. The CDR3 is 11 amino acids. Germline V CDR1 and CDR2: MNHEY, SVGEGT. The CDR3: CASSYYSEAFF. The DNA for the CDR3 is TGTGCCAGCAGTTACTACAGTGAAGCTTTCTTT.

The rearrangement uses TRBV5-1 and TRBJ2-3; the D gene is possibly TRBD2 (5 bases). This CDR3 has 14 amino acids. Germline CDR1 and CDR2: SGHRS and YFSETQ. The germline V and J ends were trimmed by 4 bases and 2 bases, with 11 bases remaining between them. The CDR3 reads CASSLERDTDTQYF. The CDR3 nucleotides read TGCGCCAGCAGCCTGGAGAGGGACACAGATACGCAGTATTTT.

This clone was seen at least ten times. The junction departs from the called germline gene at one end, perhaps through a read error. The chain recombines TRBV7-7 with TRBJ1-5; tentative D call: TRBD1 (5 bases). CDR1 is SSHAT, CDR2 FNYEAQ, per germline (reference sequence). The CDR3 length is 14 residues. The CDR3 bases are TGTGCTAGCAGCTTTCGGGGGTCGCGGCAGCCCCAGCATTTT. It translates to CASSFRGSRQPQHF.